These T cell receptor beta chains were read from a single sample in a study of radiotherapy plus CTLA-4 blockade in lung cancer. Here immunoSEQ multiplex PCR was the method, and the copy in TCRdb shows in-frame clones only, minus some. The repertoire holds around 55,000 clones, almost 85% seen once, with around 6.6% in the top ten. The sequenced sample was peripheral blood, obtained from a patient treated with radiotherapy plus ipilimumab. The receptor set was obtained from a human donor with non-small cell lung cancer whose response to radiotherapy plus ipilimumab could not be evaluated. Both conserved end residues are part of each CDR3. Fields, in order: V gene, J gene, CDR3 protein.

>TRBV5-1|TRBJ2-7
CASSQLASSYEQYF
>TRBV2|TRBJ1-1
CASSVNGGDTEAFF
>TRBV25-1|TRBJ2-2
CASSESGDTGELFF
>TRBV10-3|TRBJ2-1
CAISFTGTSGSNEQFF
>TRBV30|TRBJ1-1
CAWSRDTNTEAFF
>TRBV20-1|TRBJ1-1
CSARLTGAAFF
>TRBV30|TRBJ2-1
CAWSLGLAGVNEQFF
>TRBV15|TRBJ1-2
CATSRDRDRAISYGYTF
>TRBV5-1|TRBJ2-3
CASSYTGTSGSGVKDTQYF
>TRBV11-2|TRBJ2-7
CASSREVAGAYEQYF
>TRBV5-1|TRBJ2-3
CASNPAMPGTDTQYF
>TRBV5-1|TRBJ2-1
CASSFMGLAGVYNEQFF
>TRBV2|TRBJ2-4
CASSEAMLTGAKNIQYF
>TRBV5-1|TRBJ1-4
CASSLTGQTSTNEKLFF
>TRBV28|TRBJ2-7
CASGIAGSRYEQYF
>TRBV5-1|TRBJ1-1
CASSPGGGVNTEAFF
>TRBV5-8|TRBJ2-7
CASSLPGLAMYEQYF
>TRBV14|TRBJ1-3
CASSGRQGAAGNTIYF
>TRBV10-3|TRBJ2-2
CAISESFGAGELFF
>TRBV11-2|TRBJ2-3
CASSPTVPTDTQYF
>TRBV7-2|TRBJ1-3
CASSLFTSIAGNTIYF
>TRBV30|TRBJ2-1
CAWRPGTSGRAIKFF
>TRBV2|TRBJ2-4
CASTEGSIQYF
>TRBV7-8|TRBJ2-3
CASSLDRGYTDTQYF
>TRBV7-2|TRBJ1-2
CASRRGGNYGYTF
>TRBV7-9|TRBJ2-5
CASSWGLQETQYF
>TRBV5-1|TRBJ1-2
CASSLADRGHGYTF
>TRBV15|TRBJ1-4
CATSSPGQGNEKLFF
>TRBV5-1|TRBJ1-1
CASSLGLGGTEAFF
>TRBV18|TRBJ1-5
CASSPTPGGSQPQHF
>TRBV19|TRBJ2-2
CASSAPGTGVGELFF
>TRBV4-3|TRBJ2-1
CASSQDRAYNEQFF
>TRBV29-1|TRBJ1-2
CSVPANGYTF
>TRBV5-6|TRBJ1-2
CASSLGYSNYGYTF
>TRBV7-2|TRBJ2-7
CASSLGTGSYEQYF
>TRBV7-2|TRBJ1-5
CASSLGGFGNQPQHF
>TRBV28|TRBJ2-7
CASTEAGDEQYF
>TRBV28|TRBJ2-1
CASSSTGGSYNEQFF
>TRBV6-5|TRBJ2-5
CASSYSPTGELETQYF
>TRBV5-1|TRBJ2-4
CASSVRGTNIQYF
>TRBV5-1|TRBJ2-2
CASSWGTSGNTGELFF
>TRBV7-8|TRBJ1-3
CASSPRTVRSGNTIYF
>TRBV7-9|TRBJ2-3
CASLYRGATDTQYF
>TRBV19|TRBJ2-1
CASSGLVGIADEQFF
>TRBV5-1|TRBJ2-7
CASSRGDSQSYEQYF